This T cell receptor beta chain was captured by sequencing in a study of human T cells and chemical hapten exposure. Overall study context: Upper-back patch tests with 0.01% DPC were read at 6 days. Patients, largely female, had alopecia areata, totalis or universalis.

Many counts were recorded for this clonotype. The target antigen is unknown. The CDR3 sequence is 20 residues long. V lost 0 bases to trimming and J lost 6 bases, with 27 bases between them. The germline V gene has CDR1 MGHRA and CDR2 YSYEKL. Original processing methods: Between about 23,224 and 700,000 TCRs appeared in each sample, and the median stood at about 100,000. MiXCR, applied by TCRdb to the RACE reads, yields one record per CDR3 protein. TCRdb's processing, not the authors' own work, is the source of the V and J calls. The sample holds under 400,000 distinct CDR3 sequences; more than 4.5% are singletons and the top ten take approximately 2.8%. Whole-study findings and limits: Significantly more large CDR3 similarity clusters were formed by expanded TCRs than by controls.

Specified time point: pre-sensitization, week 0. Described treatment: therapeutic diphenylcyclopropenone sensitization with weekly scalp DPC. The sequenced sample was whole blood, obtained in connection with sensitization to the hapten diphenylcyclopropenone (DPC). The receptor comes from a woman aged 45-59 years with alopecia areata. Some clones in this sample may be carry-over from other donors' samples. The chain uses TRBV4-1 and TRBJ2-4; the D gene is possibly TRBD1 (5 bases). The DNA of the CDR3 is TGCGCCAGCAGCCAAGACGCCGGAAGGGGCAGCTATCCCTCGGGAAACATTCAGTACTTC. The encoded protein is CASSQDAGRGSYPSGNIQYF.